A single sample gave rise to the 29 T cell receptor beta chains below, sequenced in a study of blood T cell repertoires in COVID-19. Sequencing was performed with immunoSEQ multiplex PCR; in TCRdb, only in-frame clones are kept and a portion is missing. Of nearly 40,000 clones listed, roughly 75% were seen once; the top ten hold more than 35%. Material: peripheral blood. These receptors came from a man older than 75 with active or convalescent COVID-19.

In its sample, this clone was seen a few times. Here the CDR3 reads CASSEMSSNTEAFF. The CDR3 nucleotides are TGTGCCAGCAGTGAAATGAGCTCGAACACTGAAGCTTTCTTT. The J gene is TRBJ1-1, the V gene TRBV2; no clear D. Germline CDR1 and CDR2: SNHLY and FYNNEI. The CDR3 runs to 14 residues. Trimming stripped 2 bases from V and 1 base from J, with 8 bases between.

This clone was picked up one time. The chain combines TRBV20-1 with TRBJ2-7; 14 bases match TRBD2. The length of the CDR3 is 19 residues. Germline V gene data show CDR1 as DFQATT and CDR2 as SNEGSKA (reference sequence). V was clipped by 3 bases and J by 1 base; unmatched bases: 14. The CDR3: CSASLMTGTSGGLSYEQYF. The CDR3 nucleotides are TGCAGTGCTAGTTTAATGACCGGGACTAGCGGGGGTCTGTCCTACGAGCAGTACTTC.

The chain couples TRBV5-6 to TRBJ1-2; D unresolved. The germline V and J ends were trimmed by 0 bases and 8 bases, with 11 bases remaining between them. Germline values: CDR1 SGHDT, CDR2 YYEEEE. The CDR3 length is 13 residues. The CDR3 loop is CASSLGTQQGYTF. CDR3 bases: TGTGCCAGCAGCTTGGGGACTCAACAGGGCTACACCTTC.

The genes are TRBV30 and TRBJ1-5; D gene unclear. Germline V gene lookup returns CDR1 GTSNPN and CDR2 SVGIG (reference sequence). The CDR3 is made up of 16 amino acids. The ends were cut back, 2 bases at V and 2 bases at J, with 16 bases in the middle. DNA for the CDR3: TGTGCCTGGAGTCGTGGGAGAGGAGCGGGCAATCAGCCCCAGCATTTT. Translation: CAWSRGRGAGNQPQHF.

V and J are TRBV9 and TRBJ2-7, with 7 bases matching TRBD1. Germline lookup yields CDR1 SGDLS and CDR2 YYNGEE. J was trimmed by 1 base and V by 0 bases; bases with no gene match: 4. The CDR3 consists of 15 residues. The CDR3 nucleotides read TGTGCCAGCAGCGTAGAAGGGGGCCAGTCCTACGAGCAGTACTTC. Its protein product is CASSVEGGQSYEQYF.

V and J are TRBV4-3 and TRBJ1-4, with D unclear. The V end lost 0 bases, the J end lost 8 bases, and 13 bases lay between the germline ends. CDR3 length: 15 residues. Germline lookup yields CDR1 LGHNA and CDR2 YSLEER. For the CDR3, the DNA is TGCGCCAGCAGCCAAGATCGGGATGGTTGGGAAAAACTGTTTTTT. This codes for CASSQDRDGWEKLFF.

This clone was recorded once. V is TRBV5-1 and J is TRBJ2-6, with TRBD1 matching 7 bases. The V segment lost 7 bases and the J segment 0 bases; nucleotides outside the gene matches: 7. The CDR3 has 16 residues. Germline CDR1 SGHRS, CDR2 YFSETQ. CDR3: CASGSGQLSGANVLTF. Here the CDR3 DNA reads TGCGCCAGCGGATCGGGACAGCTCTCTGGGGCCAACGTCCTGACTTTC.

This sequence joins TRBV10-3 and TRBJ1-5, with D uncertain. The CDR3 contains 15 residues. Germline values: CDR1 ENHRY, CDR2 SYGVKD. Trimming removed 0 bases at V and 2 bases at J, with 8 bases between. The CDR3 DNA reads TGTGCCATCAGTGAGTCGACTAGAGGCAATCAGCCCCAGCATTTT. The encoded protein is CAISESTRGNQPQHF.

The CDR3 DNA follows: TGTGCCAGCAGGCCCATCCGGGACAGGCCAATCCTATCCTACAATGAGCAGTTCTTC. Residues: CASRPIRDRPILSYNEQFF. V is TRBV11-2 and J is TRBJ2-1; 8 bases are a match to TRBD1. The trim removed 6 bases at V and 1 base at J, leaving 17 bases unmatched. Germline V CDR1 and CDR2: SGHAT, FQNNGV. The CDR3 extends over 19 amino acids.

This clone has more than one count but fewer than ten. The chain carries TRBV21-1 and TRBJ1-6; TRBD1 reflects the table's D call only, with no check against the DNA. TRBV21-1 is an annotated pseudogene. The CDR3 has 15 amino acids. CDR3 loop: CASSKRTGRNSPLHF. The CDR3 nucleotides read TGTGCCAGCAGCAAACGGACAGGGAGGAATTCACCCCTCCACTTT.

This clone is a singleton in its sample. This chain uses TRBV6-4 with TRBJ2-1; the D gene is possibly TRBD2 (5 bases). V was pared by 4 bases and J by 3 bases, with 16 bases between. The CDR3 runs 16 residues. The germline gives CDR1 MRHNA, CDR2 SNTAGT. Here the CDR3 reads CASSADGGLGYNEQFF. The CDR3 DNA reads as TGTGCCAGCAGTGCCGACGGAGGTCTAGGCTACAATGAGCAGTTCTTC.

This clone was seen only once. This rearrangement joins TRBV29-1 to TRBJ1-2; a possible D gene is TRBD1 (5 bases). The CDR3 has 15 residues. V was cut by 4 bases and J by 0 bases, with 15 bases left in between. The germline V gene encodes CDR1 SQVTM and CDR2 ANQGSEA. The CDR3 DNA is TGCAGCGTTGTGGAGGGGACGTCAGCTAACTATGGCTACACCTTC. Translating it yields CSVVEGTSANYGYTF.

This chain connects TRBV7-3 to TRBJ2-7; 8 positions match TRBD1. Germline V gene lookup returns CDR1 SGHTA and CDR2 FQGTGA. This CDR3 spans 15 amino acids. With V trimmed by 6 bases and J by 0 bases, 7 bases remained unmatched. The CDR3 nucleotides read TGTGCCAGCAGTTTCGACAGGGGTCCCTCCTACGAGCAGTACTTC. Translation: CASSFDRGPSYEQYF. Supplemented by reference TRBV7-3 and TRBJ2-7, the full variable domain reads GAGVSQTPSNKVTEKGKYVELRCDPISGHTALYWYRQSLGQGPEFLIYFQGTGAADDSGLPNDRFFAVRPEGSVSTLKIQRTERGDSAVYLCASSFDRGPSYEQYFGPGTRLTVT.

The chain employs TRBV24-1 and TRBJ2-1; 13 bases line up with TRBD2. Germline lookup yields CDR1 KGHDR and CDR2 SFDVKD. Germline trimming cut 1 base from V and 8 bases from J; bases unmatched to any gene: 4. This CDR3 is 16 amino acids long. CDR3 bases: TGTGCCACCAGTGATTTTAGACTAGCGGGAGGCGATGAGCAGTTCTTC. Translating gives CATSDFRLAGGDEQFF.

The V gene is TRBV6-1, the J gene TRBJ1-6, with 7 bases fitting TRBD1. The CDR3 is 15 amino acids. The V segment lost 3 bases and the J segment 8 bases; nucleotides outside the gene matches: 7. Germline V gene sequence: CDR1 MNHNS, CDR2 SASEGT. The CDR3 spells CASSDRQGRDSPLHF. CDR3 bases: TGTGCCAGCAGTGACAGACAGGGTCGGGATTCACCCCTCCACTTT.

The J gene is TRBJ2-1, the V gene TRBV7-8; 13 positions match TRBD2. CDR3 length: 16 amino acids. V gave up 5 bases and J gave up 2 bases; unmatched junction bases: 3. The germline gives CDR1 SGHVS, CDR2 FQNEAQ. In DNA form, the CDR3 reads TGTGCCAGCAGCCAGGGACTAGCGGGGCCCTACAATGAGCAGTTCTTC. Translating it yields CASSQGLAGPYNEQFF.

In this sample, this clone turned up a few times. This chain connects TRBV27 to TRBJ1-2, with 9 bases identical to TRBD1. The germline V gene encodes CDR1 MNHEY and CDR2 SMNVEV (reference sequence). V shed 6 bases, J shed 6 bases, and the junction held 5 bases outside the gene matches. The CDR3 consists of 13 residues. The CDR3 here is CASRRTGDDGYTF. For the CDR3, the DNA is TGTGCCAGCAGAAGGACAGGGGATGATGGCTACACCTTC.

This chain links TRBV7-9 with TRBJ2-1; 9 nucleotides match TRBD2. Germline loops: CDR1 SEHNR, CDR2 FQNEAQ (reference sequence). V shed 4 bases and J 9 bases; nucleotides not matched to a gene: 13. The CDR3 is 16 residues long. The CDR3 reads CASSSPKSGRRGEQFF. The CDR3 DNA reads TGTGCCAGCAGCTCCCCTAAAAGCGGGAGGCGGGGTGAGCAGTTCTTC.

The genes are TRBV7-9 and TRBJ2-7; 9 bases match TRBD1. This CDR3 region has 17 residues. CDR1 SEHNR and CDR2 FQNEAQ come from the germline V gene (reference sequence). V was pared by 6 bases and J by 2 bases, with 14 bases of the junction left unmatched. The CDR3 region has the DNA TGTGCCAGCAGGTCTCAAAATCCGGGACAGGGCACCTACGAGCAGTACTTC. It codes for CASRSQNPGQGTYEQYF.

The V gene is TRBV5-6, the J gene TRBJ2-5, with 7 nucleotides matching TRBD2. V trimming: 5 bases; J trimming: 3 bases; junction bases outside the gene matches: 7. This CDR3 region has 14 residues. Germline V lookup: CDR1 SGHDT, CDR2 YYEEEE. The CDR3 reads CASSPPGGEETQYF. DNA for the CDR3: TGTGCCAGCAGTCCTCCGGGAGGAGAAGAGACCCAGTACTTC.

The CDR3 region is CASSPGGGRDTQYF. The CDR3 bases are TGTGCCAGCAGCCCCGGAGGTGGGCGGGATACGCAGTATTTT. The V call is TRBV7-3, the J call TRBJ2-3; TRBD2 might be the D (5 bases). Germline-derived CDR1 and CDR2 are SGHTA and FQGTGA. Trimming stripped 5 bases from V and 6 bases from J, with 15 bases between. The CDR3 totals 14 residues. Full variable domain (rest looked up from reference TRBV7-3 and TRBJ2-3): GAGVSQTPSNKVTEKGKYVELRCDPISGHTALYWYRQSLGQGPEFLIYFQGTGAADDSGLPNDRFFAVRPEGSVSTLKIQRTERGDSAVYLCASSPGGGRDTQYFGPGTRLTVL.

V is TRBV6-5 and J is TRBJ1-4; tentatively, D is TRBD1 (5 bases). The germline V gene encodes CDR1 MNHEY and CDR2 SVGAGI. The CDR3 runs 16 residues. The V end lost 0 bases, the J end lost 7 bases, and 15 bases lay between the germline ends. CDR3 loop: CASSYSAWGVGEKLFF. The DNA of the CDR3 is TGTGCCAGCAGTTACTCGGCTTGGGGCGTGGGTGAAAAACTGTTTTTT.

This sequence joins TRBV28 and TRBJ1-5; D gene ambiguous. The CDR3 spans 12 residues. Germline loops: CDR1 MDHEN, CDR2 SYDVKM. Trimming left V 5 bases short and J 5 bases short, with 7 bases between. CDR3 nucleotides: TGTGCCAGCAGTCCGGGGTATCAGCCCCAGCATTTT. It yields the protein CASSPGYQPQHF.

J is TRBJ2-5 and V is TRBV5-4; D unresolved. The CDR3 is 12 amino acids. Trimming took 0 bases from V and 5 from J, leaving 5 bases between them. The germline gives CDR1 SGHNT, CDR2 YYREEE (reference sequence). Here the CDR3 reads CASSLAGETQYF. CDR3 coding DNA: TGTGCCAGCAGCTTGGCCGGGGAGACCCAGTACTTC.

The chain recombines TRBV6-5 with TRBJ1-1; 7 nucleotides agree with TRBD1. V gave up 3 bases and J gave up 0 bases; unmatched junction bases: 1. Germline values: CDR1 MNHEY, CDR2 SVGAGI. This CDR3 is built from 14 residues. CDR3 loop: CASSYTGVNTEAFF. CDR3 DNA: TGTGCCAGCAGTTATACAGGGGTGAACACTGAAGCTTTCTTT.

The rearrangement links TRBV9 to TRBJ2-3; D remains unclear. Trimming shortened V by 2 bases and J by 0 bases, and 7 bases separated the two germline ends. This CDR3 comprises 14 residues. Looked up from germline, CDR1 is SGDLS and CDR2 is YYNGEE. Here the CDR3 reads CASSVSVSTDTQYF. The CDR3 nucleotides are TGTGCCAGCAGCGTTTCCGTGAGCACAGATACGCAGTATTTT.

The V and J genes are TRBV6-5 and TRBJ2-3, with D maybe TRBD1 (6 bases). The CDR3 consists of 15 residues. V dropped 2 bases and J dropped 6 bases, with 15 bases sitting between them. Germline CDR1 is MNHEY and CDR2 is SVGAGI. CDR3 bases: TGTGCCAGCAGTTACGTGATGACAGGTTGGGATACGCAGTATTTT. Translated, it gives CASSYVMTGWDTQYF.

In its sample, this clone was seen once. The chain carries TRBV28 and TRBJ1-5; D may be TRBD1 (5 bases). CDR3 length equals 14 residues. Germline values: CDR1 MDHEN, CDR2 SYDVKM. V shed 2 bases and J shed 8 bases, with 13 bases lying between them. The CDR3 DNA follows: TGTGCCAGCAGTTTAGGGGCAGGTCCAAAGCCCCAGCATTTT. Translation: CASSLGAGPKPQHF. The full variable domain, in which reference TRBV28 and TRBJ1-5 provide the parts outside the CDR3, is DVKVTQSSRYLVKRTGEKVFLECVQDMDHENMFWYRQDPGLGLRLIYFSYDVKMKEKGDIPEGYSVSREKKERFSLILESASTNQTSMYLCASSLGAGPKPQHFGDGTRLSIL.

The rearrangement joins TRBV25-1 to TRBJ2-7; 7 bases are a match to TRBD1. The CDR3 is 14 residues long. Germline CDR1 and CDR2: MGHDK and SYGVNS. Trimming removed 5 bases from V and 3 bases from J; junction bases left unmatched: 7. The CDR3 loop is CASSKTGSFYEQYF. In nucleotides, the CDR3 is TGTGCCAGCAGTAAGACAGGGTCGTTCTACGAGCAGTACTTC.